This is a list of T cell receptor beta chains from one sample in a study of CD8 T cells in ankylosing spondylitis. TCRdb called the 5' RACE reads again in MiXCR, with one record for every CDR3 protein. The sample holds under 450,000 distinct CDR3 sequences, 15% to 20% seen once. The sample comprised blood, either unsorted or a sorted T cell fraction (not recorded which). Receptor source: a male donor with ankylosing spondylitis. Each CDR3 is given with its conserved first and last residue. The D gene is left open where the match is weak. Size values are once, few and many counts, or a class for expanded clones, and some rows have none.

>few|TRBJ2-1|NA|TRBV7-3|15
CASSAGESSYNEQFF
TGTGCCAGCAGCGCAGGGGAAAGCTCCTACAATGAGCAGTTCTTC
>few|TRBJ2-5|NA|TRBV21-1|15
CASSLLRPARETQYF
TGTGCCAGCAGCCTTCTCAGGCCAGCCAGGGAGACCCAGTACTTC
>NA|TRBJ2-5|NA|TRBV5-4|15
CASSSRGRRGETQYF
TGTGCCAGCAGCTCCCGGGGTAGACGGGGTGAGACCCAGTACTTC
>NA|TRBJ2-1|TRBD2|TRBV11-2|17
CASSPLRASGRAVEQFF
TGTGCCAGCAGCCCCCTCCGAGCGAGCGGGAGGGCTGTTGAGCAGTTCTTC
>many|TRBJ2-1|NA|TRBV11-2|13
CASSLGYYNEQFF
TGTGCCAGCAGCTTAGGGTACTACAATGAGCAGTTCTTC
>NA|TRBJ2-7|NA|TRBV20-1|11
CSASTPYEQYF
TGCAGTGCTAGTACGCCGTACGAGCAGTACTTC
>NA|TRBJ2-5|NA|TRBV12-3/TRBV12-4|14
CASKTGTGQETQYF
TGTGCCAGCAAGACAGGAACGGGCCAAGAGACCCAGTACTTC
>few|TRBJ2-5|NA|TRBV11-1|15
CASSPPGGRRETQYF
TGTGCCAGCAGCCCTCCGGGGGGCCGGAGGGAGACCCAGTACTTC
>many|TRBJ2-5|TRBD2|TRBV19|15
CASTPSGREQETQYF
TGTGCCAGTACCCCCAGCGGGAGAGAACAAGAGACCCAGTACTTC
>NA|TRBJ2-3|TRBD2|TRBV20-1|17
CSAISTGTSGSTDTQYF
TGCAGTGCCATATCCACCGGGACTAGCGGGAGCACAGATACGCAGTATTTT
>NA|TRBJ2-6|NA|TRBV12-3/TRBV12-4|19
CARCLWRDTFVSGANVLTF
TGTGCCCGCTGCCTTTGGCGGGACACATTTGTCTCTGGGGCCAACGTCCTGACTTTC
>NA|TRBJ2-2|NA|TRBV6-1|16
CASSTRPLGLTGELFF
TGTGCCAGCAGTACCCGCCCGCTGGGCCTCACCGGGGAGCTGTTTTTT
>many|TRBJ2-3|TRBD2|TRBV7-2|16
CASRPSGRTYTDTQYF
TGTGCCTCCCGTCCCAGCGGGAGAACCTACACAGATACGCAGTATTTT
>NA|TRBJ2-7|NA|TRBV12-3/TRBV12-4|13
CASSLARVYEQYF
TGTGCCAGCAGTTTAGCGCGAGTCTACGAGCAGTACTTC
>NA|TRBJ2-5|NA|TRBV12-3/TRBV12-4|14
CASGREGTEETQYF
TGTGCCAGCGGTCGGGAAGGTACGGAAGAGACCCAGTACTTC